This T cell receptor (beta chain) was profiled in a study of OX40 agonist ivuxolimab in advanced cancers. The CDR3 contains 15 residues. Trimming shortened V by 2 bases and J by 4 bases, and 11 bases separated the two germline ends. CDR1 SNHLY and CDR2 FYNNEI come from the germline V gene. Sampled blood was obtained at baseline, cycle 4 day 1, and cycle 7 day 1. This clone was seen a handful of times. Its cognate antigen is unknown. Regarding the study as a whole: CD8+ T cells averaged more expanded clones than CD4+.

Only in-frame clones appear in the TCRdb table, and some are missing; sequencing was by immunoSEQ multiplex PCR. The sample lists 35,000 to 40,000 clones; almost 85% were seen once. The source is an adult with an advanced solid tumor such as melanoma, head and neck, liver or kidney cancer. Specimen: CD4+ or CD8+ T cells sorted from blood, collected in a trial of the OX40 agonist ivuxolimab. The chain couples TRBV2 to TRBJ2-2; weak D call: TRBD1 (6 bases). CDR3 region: CASSELAGVTGELFF. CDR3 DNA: TGTGCCAGCAGTGAATTGGCAGGGGTCACCGGGGAGCTGTTTTTT.